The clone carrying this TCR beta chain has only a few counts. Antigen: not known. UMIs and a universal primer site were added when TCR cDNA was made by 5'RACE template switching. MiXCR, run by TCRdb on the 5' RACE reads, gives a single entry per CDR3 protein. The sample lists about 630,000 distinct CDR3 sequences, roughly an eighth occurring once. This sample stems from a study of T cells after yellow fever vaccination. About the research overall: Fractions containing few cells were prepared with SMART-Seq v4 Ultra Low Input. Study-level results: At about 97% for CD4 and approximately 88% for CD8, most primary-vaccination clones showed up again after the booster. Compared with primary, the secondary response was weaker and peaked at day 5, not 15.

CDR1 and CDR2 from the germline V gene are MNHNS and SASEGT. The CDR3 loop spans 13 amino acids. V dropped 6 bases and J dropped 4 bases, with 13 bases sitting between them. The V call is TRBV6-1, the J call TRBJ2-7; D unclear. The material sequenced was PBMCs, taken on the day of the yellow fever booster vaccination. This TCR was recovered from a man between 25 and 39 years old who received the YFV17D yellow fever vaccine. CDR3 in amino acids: CASSPGPKYEQYF. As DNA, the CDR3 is TGTGCCAGCAGCCCCGGGCCTAAATACGAGCAGTACTTC.